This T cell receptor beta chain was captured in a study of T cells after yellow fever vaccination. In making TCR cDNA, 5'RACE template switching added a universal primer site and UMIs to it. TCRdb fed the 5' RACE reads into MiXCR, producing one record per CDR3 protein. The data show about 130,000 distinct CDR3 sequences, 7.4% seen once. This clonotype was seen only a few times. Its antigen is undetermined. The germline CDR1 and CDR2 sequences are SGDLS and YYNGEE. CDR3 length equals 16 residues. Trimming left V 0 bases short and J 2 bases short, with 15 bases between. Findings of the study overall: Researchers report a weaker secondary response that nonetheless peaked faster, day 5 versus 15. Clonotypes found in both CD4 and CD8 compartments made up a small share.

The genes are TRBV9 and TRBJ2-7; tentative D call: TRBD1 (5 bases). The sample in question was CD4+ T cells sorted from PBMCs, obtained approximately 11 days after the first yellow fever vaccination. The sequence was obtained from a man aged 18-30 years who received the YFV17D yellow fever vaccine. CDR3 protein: CASSVGPGIGTYEQYF. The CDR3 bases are TGTGCCAGCAGCGTAGGCCCAGGGATCGGTACCTACGAGCAGTACTTC.